Presented here are 2 T cell receptor beta chains from one specimen sequenced in a study of blood T cell repertoires in COVID-19. Measured with immunoSEQ multiplex PCR; TCRdb has only the in-frame clones, and not every one. The sample lists roughly 120,000 clones; 78% were seen once. Sequenced sample: peripheral blood. The receptors here all came from a man aged 65-85 years with acute or convalescent COVID-19.

The chain joins TRBV7-9 to TRBJ1-5; 7 positions agree with TRBD1. Trimming removed 4 bases from V and 0 bases from J; junction bases left unmatched: 3. This CDR3 is 15 amino acids long. From germline, CDR1 is SEHNR and CDR2 FQNEAQ (reference sequence). The CDR3 bases are TGTGCCAGCAGCTACACAGGGGATAGCAATCAGCCCCAGCATTTT. Protein: CASSYTGDSNQPQHF.

The J gene is TRBJ2-7, the V gene TRBV7-2; 10 bases map to TRBD1. V lost 5 bases and J lost 5; bases outside the gene matches: 15. The CDR3 spans 17 residues. The V gene's germline CDR1 is SGHTA and CDR2 FQGNSA. Here the CDR3 DNA reads TGTGCCAGCAGCCTATTCCCGCCCGGGACAGGGGTAAACGAGCAGTACTTC. Its protein is CASSLFPPGTGVNEQYF.